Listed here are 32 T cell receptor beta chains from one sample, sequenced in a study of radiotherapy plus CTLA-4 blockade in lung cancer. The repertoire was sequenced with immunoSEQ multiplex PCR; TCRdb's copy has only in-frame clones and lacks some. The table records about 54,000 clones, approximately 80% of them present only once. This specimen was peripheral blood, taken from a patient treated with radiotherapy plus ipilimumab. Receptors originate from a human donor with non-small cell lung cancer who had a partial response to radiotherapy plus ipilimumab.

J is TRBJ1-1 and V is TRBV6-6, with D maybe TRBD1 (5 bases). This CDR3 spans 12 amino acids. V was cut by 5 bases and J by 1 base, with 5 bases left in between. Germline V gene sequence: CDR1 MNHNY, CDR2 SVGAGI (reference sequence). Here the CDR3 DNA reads TGTGCCAGCAGTCAGGGGAACACTGAAGCTTTCTTT. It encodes CASSQGNTEAFF.

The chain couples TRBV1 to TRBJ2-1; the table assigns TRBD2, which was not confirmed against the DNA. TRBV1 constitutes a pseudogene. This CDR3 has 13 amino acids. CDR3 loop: CTPPAGPYNEQFF. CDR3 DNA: TGCACCCCCCCCGCGGGGCCCTACAATGAGCAGTTCTTC.

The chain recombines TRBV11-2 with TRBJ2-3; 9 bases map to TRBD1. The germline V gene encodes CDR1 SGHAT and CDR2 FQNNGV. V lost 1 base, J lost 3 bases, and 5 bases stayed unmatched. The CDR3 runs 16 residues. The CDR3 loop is CASSLGWDRVTDTQYF. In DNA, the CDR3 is TGTGCCAGCAGCTTAGGTTGGGACAGGGTGACAGATACGCAGTATTTT.

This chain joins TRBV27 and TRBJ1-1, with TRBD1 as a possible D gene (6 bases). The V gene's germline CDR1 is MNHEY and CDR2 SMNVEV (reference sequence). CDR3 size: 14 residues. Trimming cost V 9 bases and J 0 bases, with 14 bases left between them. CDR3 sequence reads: CASTWTAMNTEAFF. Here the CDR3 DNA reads TGTGCCAGTACTTGGACAGCAATGAACACTGAAGCTTTCTTT.

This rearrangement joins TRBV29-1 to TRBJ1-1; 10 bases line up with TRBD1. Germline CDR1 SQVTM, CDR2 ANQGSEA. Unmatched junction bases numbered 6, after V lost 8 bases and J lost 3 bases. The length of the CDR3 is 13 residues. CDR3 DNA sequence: TGCAGCTCTGGACAGGGGGTCGACACTGAAGCTTTCTTT. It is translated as CSSGQGVDTEAFF. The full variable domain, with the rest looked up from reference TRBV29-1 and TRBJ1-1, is SAVISQKPSRDICQRGTSLTIQCQVDSQVTMMFWYRQQPGQSLTLIATANQGSEATYESGFVIDKFPISRPNLTFSTLTVSNMSPEDSSIYLCSSGQGVDTEAFFGQGTRLTVV.

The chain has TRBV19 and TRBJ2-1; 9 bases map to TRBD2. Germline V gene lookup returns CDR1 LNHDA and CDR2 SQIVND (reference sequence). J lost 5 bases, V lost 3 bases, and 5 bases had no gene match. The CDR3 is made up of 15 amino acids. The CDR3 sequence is CASSIGLAGDNEQFF. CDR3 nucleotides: TGTGCCAGTAGTATCGGATTAGCGGGGGACAATGAGCAGTTCTTC.

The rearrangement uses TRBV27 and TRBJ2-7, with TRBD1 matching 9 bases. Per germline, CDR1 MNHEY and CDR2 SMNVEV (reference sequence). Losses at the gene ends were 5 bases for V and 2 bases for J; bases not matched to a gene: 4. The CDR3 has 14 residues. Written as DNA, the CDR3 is TGTGCCAGCAGTAACAGGGGGCTCCCCTACGAGCAGTACTTC. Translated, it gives CASSNRGLPYEQYF.

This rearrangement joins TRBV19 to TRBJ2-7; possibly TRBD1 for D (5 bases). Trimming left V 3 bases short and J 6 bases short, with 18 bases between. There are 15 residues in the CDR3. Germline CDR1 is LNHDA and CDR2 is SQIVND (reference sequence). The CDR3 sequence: CASSISGQGFREQYF. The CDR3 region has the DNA TGTGCCAGTAGTATTTCCGGCCAGGGCTTCCGCGAGCAGTACTTC.

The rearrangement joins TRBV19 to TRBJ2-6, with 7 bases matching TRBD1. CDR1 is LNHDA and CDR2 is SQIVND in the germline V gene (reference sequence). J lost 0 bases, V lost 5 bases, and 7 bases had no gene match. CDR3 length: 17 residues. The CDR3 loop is CASSLGQRFSGANVLTF. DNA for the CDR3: TGTGCCAGTAGTTTGGGACAGCGCTTCTCTGGGGCCAACGTCCTGACTTTC.

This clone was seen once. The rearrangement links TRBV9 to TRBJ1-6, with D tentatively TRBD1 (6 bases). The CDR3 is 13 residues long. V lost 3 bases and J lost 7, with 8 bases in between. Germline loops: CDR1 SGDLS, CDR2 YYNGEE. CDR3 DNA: TGTGCCAGCAGCGGGACAGCAAATTCACCCCTCCACTTT. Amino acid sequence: CASSGTANSPLHF.

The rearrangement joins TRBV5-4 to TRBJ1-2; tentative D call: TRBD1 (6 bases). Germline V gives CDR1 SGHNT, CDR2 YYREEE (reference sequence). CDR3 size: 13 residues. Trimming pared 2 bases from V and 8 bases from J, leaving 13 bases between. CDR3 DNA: TGTGCCAGCAGCTTACAGGGCCAACCGGGCTACACCTTC. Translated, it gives CASSLQGQPGYTF.

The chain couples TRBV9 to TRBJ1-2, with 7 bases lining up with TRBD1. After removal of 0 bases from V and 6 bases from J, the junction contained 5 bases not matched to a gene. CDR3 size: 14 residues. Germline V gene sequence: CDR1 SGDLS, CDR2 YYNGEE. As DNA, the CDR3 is TGTGCCAGCAGCGTAGGAGGGGGCAATCATGGCTACACCTTC. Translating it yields CASSVGGGNHGYTF.

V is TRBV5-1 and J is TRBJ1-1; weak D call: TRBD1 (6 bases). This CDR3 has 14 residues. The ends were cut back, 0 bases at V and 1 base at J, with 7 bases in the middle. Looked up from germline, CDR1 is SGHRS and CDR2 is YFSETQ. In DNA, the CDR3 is TGCGCCAGCAGCTTGGAAGGGGGGAACACTGAAGCTTTCTTT. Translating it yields CASSLEGGNTEAFF. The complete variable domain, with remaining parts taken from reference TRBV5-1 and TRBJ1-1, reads KAGVTQTPRYLIKTRGQQVTLSCSPISGHRSVSWYQQTPGQGLQFLFEYFSETQRNKGNFPGRFSGRQFSNSRSEMNVSTLELGDSALYLCASSLEGGNTEAFFGQGTRLTVV.

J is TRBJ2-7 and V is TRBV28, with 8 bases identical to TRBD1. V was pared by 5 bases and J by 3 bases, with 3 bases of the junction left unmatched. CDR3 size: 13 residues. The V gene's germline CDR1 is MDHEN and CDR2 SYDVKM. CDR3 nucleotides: TGTGCCAGCAGTACGGGACAGGTCTACGAGCAGTACTTC. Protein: CASSTGQVYEQYF.

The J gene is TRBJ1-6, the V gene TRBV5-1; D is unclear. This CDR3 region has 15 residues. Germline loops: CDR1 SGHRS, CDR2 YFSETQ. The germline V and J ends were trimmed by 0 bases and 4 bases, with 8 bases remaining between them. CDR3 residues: CASSLGQAYNSPLHF. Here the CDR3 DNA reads TGCGCCAGCAGCTTGGGCCAGGCATATAATTCACCCCTCCACTTT.

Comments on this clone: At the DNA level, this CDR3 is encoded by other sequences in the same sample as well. The CDR3 sequence: CASSLQGAGFMNTEAFF. Here the CDR3 DNA reads TGCGCCAGCAGCCTGCAGGGGGCGGGATTCATGAACACTGAAGCTTTCTTT. The chain couples TRBV5-1 to TRBJ1-1; 8 bases line up with TRBD1. The CDR3 length is 17 residues. CDR1 is SGHRS, CDR2 YFSETQ, per germline. Trimming removed 4 bases from V and 0 bases from J; junction bases left unmatched: 11. The full variable domain, its missing parts supplied by reference TRBV5-1 and TRBJ1-1, is KAGVTQTPRYLIKTRGQQVTLSCSPISGHRSVSWYQQTPGQGLQFLFEYFSETQRNKGNFPGRFSGRQFSNSRSEMNVSTLELGDSALYLCASSLQGAGFMNTEAFFGQGTRLTVV.

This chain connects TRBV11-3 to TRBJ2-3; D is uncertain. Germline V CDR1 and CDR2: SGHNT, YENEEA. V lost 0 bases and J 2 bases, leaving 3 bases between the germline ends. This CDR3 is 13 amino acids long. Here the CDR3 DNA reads TGTGCCAGCAGCTTAGATAACACAGATACGCAGTATTTT. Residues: CASSLDNTDTQYF.

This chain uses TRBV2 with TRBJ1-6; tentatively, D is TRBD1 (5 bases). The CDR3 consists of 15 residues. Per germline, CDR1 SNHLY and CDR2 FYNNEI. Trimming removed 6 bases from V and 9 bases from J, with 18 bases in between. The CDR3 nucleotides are TGTGCCAGCAGGGTCGGTGGGGGGGAAGGTTCACCCCTCCACTTT. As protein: CASRVGGGEGSPLHF.

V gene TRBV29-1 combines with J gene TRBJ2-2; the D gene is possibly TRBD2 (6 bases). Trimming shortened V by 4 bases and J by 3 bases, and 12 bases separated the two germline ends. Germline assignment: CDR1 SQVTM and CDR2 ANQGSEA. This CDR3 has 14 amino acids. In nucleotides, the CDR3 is TGCAGCGTTGGGCGGGGAATTGACACCGGGGAGCTGTTTTTT. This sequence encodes CSVGRGIDTGELFF.

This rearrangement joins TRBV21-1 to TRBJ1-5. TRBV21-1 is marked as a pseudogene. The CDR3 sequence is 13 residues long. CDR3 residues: CASTHGVWQPQHF. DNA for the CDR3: TGTGCCAGCACCCACGGGGTCTGGCAGCCCCAGCATTTT.

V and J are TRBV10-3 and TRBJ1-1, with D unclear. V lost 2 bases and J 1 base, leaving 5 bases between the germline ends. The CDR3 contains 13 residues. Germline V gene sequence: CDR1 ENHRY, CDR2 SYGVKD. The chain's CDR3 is CAISEGRNTEAFF. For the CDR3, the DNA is TGTGCCATCAGTGAGGGGCGGAACACTGAAGCTTTCTTT.

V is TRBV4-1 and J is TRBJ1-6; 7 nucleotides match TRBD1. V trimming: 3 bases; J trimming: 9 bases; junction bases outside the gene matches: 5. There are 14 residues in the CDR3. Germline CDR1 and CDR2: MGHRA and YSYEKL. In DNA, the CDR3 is TGCGCCAGCAGCCAGGATGACAGGGCTTCACCCCTCCACTTT. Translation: CASSQDDRASPLHF.

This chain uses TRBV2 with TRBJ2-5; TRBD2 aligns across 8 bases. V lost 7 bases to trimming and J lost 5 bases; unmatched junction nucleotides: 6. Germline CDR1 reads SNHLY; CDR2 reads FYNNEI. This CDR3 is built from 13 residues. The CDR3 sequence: CASNRGGRETQYF. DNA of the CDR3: TGTGCCAGCAACCGGGGGGGGCGGGAGACCCAGTACTTC.

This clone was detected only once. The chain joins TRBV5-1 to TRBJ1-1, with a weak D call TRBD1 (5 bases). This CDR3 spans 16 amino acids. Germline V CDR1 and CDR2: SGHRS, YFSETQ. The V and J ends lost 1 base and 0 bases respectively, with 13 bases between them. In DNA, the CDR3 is TGCGCCAGCAGCTTGAAGAACAGGCAGCTGAACACTGAAGCTTTCTTT. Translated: CASSLKNRQLNTEAFF.

The CDR3 loop is CSVPLAGGQETQYF. CDR3 coding DNA: TGCAGCGTTCCCCTAGCGGGGGGTCAAGAGACCCAGTACTTC. The chain is built from TRBV29-1 and TRBJ2-5, with 11 nucleotides matching TRBD2. The CDR3 covers 14 residues. V lost 5 bases to trimming and J lost 2 bases; unmatched junction nucleotides: 4. Germline V lookup: CDR1 SQVTM, CDR2 ANQGSEA. Variable domain in full (rest from reference TRBV29-1 and TRBJ2-5): SAVISQKPSRDICQRGTSLTIQCQVDSQVTMMFWYRQQPGQSLTLIATANQGSEATYESGFVIDKFPISRPNLTFSTLTVSNMSPEDSSIYLCSVPLAGGQETQYFGPGTRLLVL.

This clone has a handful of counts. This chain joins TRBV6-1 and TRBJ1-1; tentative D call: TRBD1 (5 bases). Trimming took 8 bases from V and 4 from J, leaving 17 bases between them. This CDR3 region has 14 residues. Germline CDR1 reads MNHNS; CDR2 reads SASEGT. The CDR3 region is CASRIMGGVTEAFF. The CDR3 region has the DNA TGTGCCAGCCGAATAATGGGGGGGGTCACTGAAGCTTTCTTT.

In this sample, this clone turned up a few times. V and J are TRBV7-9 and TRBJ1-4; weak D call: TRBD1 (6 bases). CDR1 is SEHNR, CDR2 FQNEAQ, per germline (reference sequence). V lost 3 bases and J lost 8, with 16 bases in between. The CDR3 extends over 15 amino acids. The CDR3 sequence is CASSLDPGAGEKLFF. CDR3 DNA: TGTGCCAGCAGCTTGGACCCAGGGGCCGGGGAAAAACTGTTTTTT.

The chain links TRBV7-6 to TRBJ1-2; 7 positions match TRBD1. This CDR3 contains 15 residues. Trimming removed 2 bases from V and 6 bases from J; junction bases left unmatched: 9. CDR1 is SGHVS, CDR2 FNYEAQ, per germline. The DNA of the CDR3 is TGTGCCAGCAGCTTAACTCCAGGGGGACTTGATGGCTACACCTTC. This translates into CASSLTPGGLDGYTF.

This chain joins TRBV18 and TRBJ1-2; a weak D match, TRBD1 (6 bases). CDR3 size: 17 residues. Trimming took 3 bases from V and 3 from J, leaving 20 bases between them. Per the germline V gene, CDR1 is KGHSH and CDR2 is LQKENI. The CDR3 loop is CASSPGAGAPYHYGYTF. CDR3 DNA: TGTGCCAGCTCACCGGGGGCGGGGGCTCCATATCACTATGGCTACACCTTC.

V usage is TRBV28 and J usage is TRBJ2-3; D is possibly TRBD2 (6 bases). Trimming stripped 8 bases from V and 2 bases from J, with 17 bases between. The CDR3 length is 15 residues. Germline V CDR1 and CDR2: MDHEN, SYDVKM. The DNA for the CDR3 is TGTGCCAGCGGCTCGGGTAGACTAGTCACAGATACGCAGTATTTT. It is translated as CASGSGRLVTDTQYF.

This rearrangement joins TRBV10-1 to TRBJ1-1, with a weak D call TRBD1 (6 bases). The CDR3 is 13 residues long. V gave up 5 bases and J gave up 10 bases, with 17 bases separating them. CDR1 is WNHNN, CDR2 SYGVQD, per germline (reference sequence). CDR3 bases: TGCGCCAGCAGTTCTGGACAGCCCCGAGGAGCTTTCTTT. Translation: CASSSGQPRGAFF.

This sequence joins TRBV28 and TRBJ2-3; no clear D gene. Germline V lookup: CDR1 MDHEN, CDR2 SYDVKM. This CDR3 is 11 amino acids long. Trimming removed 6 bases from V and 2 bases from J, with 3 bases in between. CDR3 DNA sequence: TGTGCCAGCAGCCTCACAGATACGCAGTATTTT. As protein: CASSLTDTQYF. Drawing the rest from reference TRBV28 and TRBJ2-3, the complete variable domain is DVKVTQSSRYLVKRTGEKVFLECVQDMDHENMFWYRQDPGLGLRLIYFSYDVKMKEKGDIPEGYSVSREKKERFSLILESASTNQTSMYLCASSLTDTQYFGPGTRLTVL.